The subject of this entry is one T cell receptor beta chain. Clones were sequenced by immunoSEQ multiplex PCR, and TCRdb holds only the in-frame ones, with some missing. In the table there are some 300,000 clones, under 90% of which are singletons. The sample belongs to a study of blood T cell repertoires in COVID-19. The CDR3 runs to 17 residues. Looked up from germline, CDR1 is MNHEY and CDR2 is SMNVEV (reference sequence). Trimming left V 0 bases short and J 0 bases short, with 14 bases between. A Seattle source enrolled patients during active infection and followed them longitudinally. The sequence was obtained from a woman aged 25 to 39 with COVID-19, enrolled during active disease. Material for sequencing was peripheral blood. This chain joins TRBV27 and TRBJ1-1; D gene ambiguous. CDR3 region: CASSLSVGPTMNTEAFF. The CDR3 coding sequence is TGTGCCAGCAGTTTATCGGTGGGCCCTACAATGAACACTGAAGCTTTCTTT.